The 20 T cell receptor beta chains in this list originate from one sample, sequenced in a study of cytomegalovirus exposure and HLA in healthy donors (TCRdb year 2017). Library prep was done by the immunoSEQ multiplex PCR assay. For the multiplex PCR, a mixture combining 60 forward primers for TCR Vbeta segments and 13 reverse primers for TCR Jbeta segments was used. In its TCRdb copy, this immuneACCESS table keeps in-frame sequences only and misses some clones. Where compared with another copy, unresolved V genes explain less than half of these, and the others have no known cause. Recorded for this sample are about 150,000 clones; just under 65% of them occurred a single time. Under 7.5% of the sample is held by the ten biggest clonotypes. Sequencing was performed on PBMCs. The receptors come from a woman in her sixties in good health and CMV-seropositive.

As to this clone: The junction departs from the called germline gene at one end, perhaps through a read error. In DNA, the CDR3 is TGTGCTAGCAGCAGGGACAACCAAGAGACCCAGTACTTC. Amino acid sequence: CASSRDNQETQYF. This chain connects TRBV7-7 to TRBJ2-5; D is perhaps TRBD1 (6 bases). Looked up from germline, CDR1 is SSHAT and CDR2 is FNYEAQ (reference sequence). The CDR3 runs to 13 residues.

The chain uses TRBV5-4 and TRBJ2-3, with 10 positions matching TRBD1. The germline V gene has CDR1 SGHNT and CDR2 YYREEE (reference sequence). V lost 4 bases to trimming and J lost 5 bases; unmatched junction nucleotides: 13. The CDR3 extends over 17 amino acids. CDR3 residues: CASSARQGAMVGDTQYF. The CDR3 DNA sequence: TGTGCCAGCAGCGCCCGACAGGGGGCCATGGTAGGAGATACGCAGTATTTT.

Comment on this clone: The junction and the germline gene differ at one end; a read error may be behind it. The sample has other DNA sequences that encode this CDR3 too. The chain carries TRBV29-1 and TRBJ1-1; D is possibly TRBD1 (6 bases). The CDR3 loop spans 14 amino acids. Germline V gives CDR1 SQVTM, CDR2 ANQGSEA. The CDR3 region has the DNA TGCAGCGCGACCAGGGGACCCACGAACACTGAGGCTTTCTTT. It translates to CSATRGPTNTEAFF. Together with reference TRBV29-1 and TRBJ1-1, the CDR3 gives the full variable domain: SAVISQKPSRDICQRGTSLTIQCQVDSQVTMMFWYRQQPGQSLTLIATANQGSEATYESGFVIDKFPISRPNLTFSTLTVSNMSPEDSSIYLCSATRGPTNTEAFFGQGTRLTVV.

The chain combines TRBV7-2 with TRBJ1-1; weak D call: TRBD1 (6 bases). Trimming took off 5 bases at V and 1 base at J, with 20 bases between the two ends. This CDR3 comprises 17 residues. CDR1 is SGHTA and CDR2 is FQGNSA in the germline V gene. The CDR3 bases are TGTGCCAGCAGCCCTAGGGGGGGGCGAGGGTCGAACACTGAAGCTTTCTTT. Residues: CASSPRGGRGSNTEAFF.

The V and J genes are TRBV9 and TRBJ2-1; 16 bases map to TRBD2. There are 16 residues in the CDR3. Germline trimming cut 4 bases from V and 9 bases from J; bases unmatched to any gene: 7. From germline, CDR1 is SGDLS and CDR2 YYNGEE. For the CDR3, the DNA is TGTGCCAGCAGCCCGGGACTAGCGGGAGGGCAGGGTGAGCAGTTCTTC. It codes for CASSPGLAGGQGEQFF.

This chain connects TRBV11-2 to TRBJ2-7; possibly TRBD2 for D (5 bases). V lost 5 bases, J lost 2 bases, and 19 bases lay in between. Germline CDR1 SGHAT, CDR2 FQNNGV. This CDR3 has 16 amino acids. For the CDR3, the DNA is TGTGCCAGCAGCCGAGGGTCCGGGGTCGCGGCCTACGAGCAGTACTTC. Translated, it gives CASSRGSGVAAYEQYF.

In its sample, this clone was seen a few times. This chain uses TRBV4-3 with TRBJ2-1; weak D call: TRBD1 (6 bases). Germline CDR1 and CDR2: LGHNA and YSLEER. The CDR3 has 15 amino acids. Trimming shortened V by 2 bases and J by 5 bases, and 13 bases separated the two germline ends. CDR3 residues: CASSQLGTMNNEQFF. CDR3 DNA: TGCGCCAGCAGCCAACTGGGGACAATGAACAATGAGCAGTTCTTC.

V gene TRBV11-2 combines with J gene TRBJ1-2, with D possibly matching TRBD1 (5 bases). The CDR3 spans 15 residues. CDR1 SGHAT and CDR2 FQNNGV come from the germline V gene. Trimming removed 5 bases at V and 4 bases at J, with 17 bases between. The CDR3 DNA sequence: TGTGCCAGCAGCCAGAGCAGCGGGACTTCCTATGGCTACACCTTC. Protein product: CASSQSSGTSYGYTF.

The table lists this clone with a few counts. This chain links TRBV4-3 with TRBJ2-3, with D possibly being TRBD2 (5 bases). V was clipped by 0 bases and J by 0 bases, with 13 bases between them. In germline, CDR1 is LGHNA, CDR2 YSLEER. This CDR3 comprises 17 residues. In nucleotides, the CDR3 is TGCGCCAGCAGCCAAGATAATGGCGGGCACAGCACAGATACGCAGTATTTT. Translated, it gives CASSQDNGGHSTDTQYF.

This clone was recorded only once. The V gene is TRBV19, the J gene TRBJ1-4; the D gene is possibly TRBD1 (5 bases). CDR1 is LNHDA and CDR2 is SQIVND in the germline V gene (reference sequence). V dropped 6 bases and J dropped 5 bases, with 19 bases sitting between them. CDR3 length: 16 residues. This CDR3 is CASSRPGQGWNEKLFF. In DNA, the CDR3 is TGTGCCAGTAGCCGGCCTGGGCAGGGATGGAATGAAAAACTGTTTTTT. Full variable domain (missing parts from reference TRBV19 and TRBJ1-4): DGGITQSPKYLFRKEGQNVTLSCEQNLNHDAMYWYRQDPGQGLRLIYYSQIVNDFQKGDIAEGYSVSREKKESFPLTVTSAQKNPTAFYLCASSRPGQGWNEKLFFGSGTQLSVL.

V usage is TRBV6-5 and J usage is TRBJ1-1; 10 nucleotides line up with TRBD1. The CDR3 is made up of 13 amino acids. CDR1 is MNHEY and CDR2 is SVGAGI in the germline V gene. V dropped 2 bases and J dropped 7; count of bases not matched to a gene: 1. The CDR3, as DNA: TGTGCCAGCAGTTACCGGGACAGGGGTGAAGCTTTCTTT. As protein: CASSYRDRGEAFF.

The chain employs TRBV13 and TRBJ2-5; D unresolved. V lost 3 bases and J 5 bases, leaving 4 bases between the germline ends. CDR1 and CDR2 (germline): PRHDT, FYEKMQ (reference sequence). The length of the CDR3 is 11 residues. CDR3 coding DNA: TGTGCCAGCAGCTTCGAGGAGACCCAGTACTTC. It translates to CASSFEETQYF.

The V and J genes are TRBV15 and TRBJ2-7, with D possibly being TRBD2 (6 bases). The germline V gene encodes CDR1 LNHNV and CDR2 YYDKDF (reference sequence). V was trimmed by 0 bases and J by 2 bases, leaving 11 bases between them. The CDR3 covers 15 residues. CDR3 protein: CATSRDGSGAYEQYF. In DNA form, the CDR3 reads TGTGCCACCAGCAGAGACGGTAGCGGAGCCTACGAGCAGTACTTC.

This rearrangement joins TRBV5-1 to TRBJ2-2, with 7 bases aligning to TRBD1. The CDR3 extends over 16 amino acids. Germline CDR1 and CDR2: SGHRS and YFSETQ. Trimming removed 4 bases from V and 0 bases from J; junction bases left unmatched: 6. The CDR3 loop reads CASSIAGGSNTGELFF. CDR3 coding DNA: TGCGCCAGCAGCATTGCAGGGGGATCGAACACCGGGGAGCTGTTTTTT.

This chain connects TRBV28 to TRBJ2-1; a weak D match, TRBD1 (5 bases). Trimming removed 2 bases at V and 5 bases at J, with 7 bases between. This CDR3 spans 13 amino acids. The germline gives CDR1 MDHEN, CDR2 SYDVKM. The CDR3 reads CASSLIGDNEQFF. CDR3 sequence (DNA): TGTGCCAGCAGTTTAATAGGGGACAATGAGCAGTTCTTC.

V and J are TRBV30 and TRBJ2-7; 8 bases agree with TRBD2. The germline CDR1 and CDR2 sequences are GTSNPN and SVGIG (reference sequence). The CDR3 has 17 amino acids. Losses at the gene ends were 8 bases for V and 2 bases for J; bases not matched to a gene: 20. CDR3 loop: CAIKKMASGSIAYEQYF. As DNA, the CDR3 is TGTGCCATAAAAAAGATGGCTAGCGGGTCGATTGCCTACGAGCAGTACTTC.

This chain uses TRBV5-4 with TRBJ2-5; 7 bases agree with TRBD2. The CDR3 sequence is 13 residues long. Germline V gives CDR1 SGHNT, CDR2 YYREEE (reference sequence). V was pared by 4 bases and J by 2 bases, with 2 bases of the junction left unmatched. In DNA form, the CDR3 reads TGTGCCAGCAGCGCGGGAGAACAAGAGACCCAGTACTTC. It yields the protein CASSAGEQETQYF.

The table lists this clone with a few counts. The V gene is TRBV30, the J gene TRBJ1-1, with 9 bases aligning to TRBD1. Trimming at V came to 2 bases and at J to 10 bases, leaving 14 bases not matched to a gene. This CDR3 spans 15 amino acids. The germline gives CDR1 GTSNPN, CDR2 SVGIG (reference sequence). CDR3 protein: CAWSRRQGGLNGAFF. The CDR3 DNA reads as TGTGCCTGGAGTCGGAGACAGGGGGGTTTAAACGGAGCTTTCTTT.

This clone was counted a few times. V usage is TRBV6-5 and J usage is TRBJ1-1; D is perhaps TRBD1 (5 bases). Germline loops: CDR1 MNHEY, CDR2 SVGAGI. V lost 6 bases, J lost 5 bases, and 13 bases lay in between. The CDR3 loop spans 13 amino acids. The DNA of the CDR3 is TGTGCCAGCAGAGCCGGGGGTGGAACTGAAGCTTTCTTT. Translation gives CASRAGGGTEAFF.

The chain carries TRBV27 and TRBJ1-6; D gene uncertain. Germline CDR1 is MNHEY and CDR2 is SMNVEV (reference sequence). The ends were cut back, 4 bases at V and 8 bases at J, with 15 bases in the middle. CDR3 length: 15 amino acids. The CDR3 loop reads CASSSIGLTYSPLHF. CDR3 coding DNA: TGTGCCAGCAGTTCCATCGGACTGACTTATTCACCCCTCCACTTT.